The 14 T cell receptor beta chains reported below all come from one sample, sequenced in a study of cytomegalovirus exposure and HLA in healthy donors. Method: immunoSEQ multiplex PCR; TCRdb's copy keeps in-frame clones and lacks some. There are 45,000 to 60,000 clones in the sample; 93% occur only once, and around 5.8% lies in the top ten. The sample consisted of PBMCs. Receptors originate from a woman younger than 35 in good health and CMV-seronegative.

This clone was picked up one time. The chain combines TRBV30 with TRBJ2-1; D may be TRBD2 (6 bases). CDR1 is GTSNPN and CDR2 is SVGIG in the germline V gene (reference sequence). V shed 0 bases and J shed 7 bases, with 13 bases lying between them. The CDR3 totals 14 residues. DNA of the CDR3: TGTGCCTGGAGTGTATCAGCGGGCCAAAATGAGCAGTTCTTC. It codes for CAWSVSAGQNEQFF.

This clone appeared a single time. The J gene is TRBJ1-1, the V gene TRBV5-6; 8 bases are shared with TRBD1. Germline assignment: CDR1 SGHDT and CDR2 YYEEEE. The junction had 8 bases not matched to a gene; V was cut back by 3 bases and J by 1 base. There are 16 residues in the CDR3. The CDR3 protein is CASSSFLDRENTEAFF. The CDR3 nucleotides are TGTGCCAGCAGCTCCTTCTTGGACAGGGAGAACACTGAAGCTTTCTTT.

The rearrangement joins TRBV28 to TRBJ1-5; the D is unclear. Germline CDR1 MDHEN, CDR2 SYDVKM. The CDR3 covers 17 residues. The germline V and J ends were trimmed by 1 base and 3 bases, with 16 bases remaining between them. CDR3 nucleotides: TGTGCCAGCAGTTTATCGAGGGCTTTAAGTCTCAATCAGCCCCAGCATTTT. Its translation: CASSLSRALSLNQPQHF.

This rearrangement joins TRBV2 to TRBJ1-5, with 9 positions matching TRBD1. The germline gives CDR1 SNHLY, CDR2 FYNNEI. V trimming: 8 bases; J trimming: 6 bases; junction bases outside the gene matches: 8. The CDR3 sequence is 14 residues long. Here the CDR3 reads CASAGTGQGQPQHF. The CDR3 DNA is TGTGCCAGCGCGGGGACAGGGCAGGGTCAGCCCCAGCATTTT. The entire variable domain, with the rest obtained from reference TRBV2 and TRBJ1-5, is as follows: EPEVTQTPSHQVTQMGQEVILRCVPISNHLYFYWYRQILGQKVEFLVSFYNNEISEKSEIFDDQFSVERPDGSNFTLKIRSTKLEDSAMYFCASAGTGQGQPQHFGDGTRLSIL.

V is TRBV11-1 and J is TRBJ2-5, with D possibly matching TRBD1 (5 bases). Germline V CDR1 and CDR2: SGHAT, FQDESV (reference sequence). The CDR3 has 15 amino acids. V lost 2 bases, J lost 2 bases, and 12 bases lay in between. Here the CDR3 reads CASSLRGGGQETQYF. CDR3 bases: TGTGCCAGCAGCTTAAGGGGTGGCGGACAAGAGACCCAGTACTTC.

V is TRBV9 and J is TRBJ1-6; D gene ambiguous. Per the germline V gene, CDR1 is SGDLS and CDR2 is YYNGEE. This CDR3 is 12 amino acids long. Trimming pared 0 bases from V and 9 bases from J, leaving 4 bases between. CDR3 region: CASSVDGSPLHF. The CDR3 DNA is TGTGCCAGCAGCGTAGACGGTTCACCCCTCCACTTT.

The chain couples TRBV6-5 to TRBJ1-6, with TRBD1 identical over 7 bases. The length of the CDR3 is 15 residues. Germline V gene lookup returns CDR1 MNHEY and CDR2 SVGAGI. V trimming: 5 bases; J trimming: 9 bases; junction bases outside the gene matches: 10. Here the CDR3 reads CASSLQGISGSPLHF. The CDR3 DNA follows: TGTGCCAGCAGTCTACAGGGGATCAGTGGTTCACCCCTCCACTTT.

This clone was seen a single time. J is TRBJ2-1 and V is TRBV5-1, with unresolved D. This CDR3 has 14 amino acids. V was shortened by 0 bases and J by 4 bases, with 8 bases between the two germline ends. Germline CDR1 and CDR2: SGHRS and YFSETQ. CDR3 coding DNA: TGCGCCAGCAGCTTGGACCATCTATACAATGAGCAGTTCTTC. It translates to CASSLDHLYNEQFF.

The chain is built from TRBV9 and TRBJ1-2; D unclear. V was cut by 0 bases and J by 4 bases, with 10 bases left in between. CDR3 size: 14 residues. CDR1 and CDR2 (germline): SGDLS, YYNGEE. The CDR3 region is CASSVGSISYGYTF. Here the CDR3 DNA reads TGTGCCAGCAGCGTAGGGAGCATCTCCTATGGCTACACCTTC.

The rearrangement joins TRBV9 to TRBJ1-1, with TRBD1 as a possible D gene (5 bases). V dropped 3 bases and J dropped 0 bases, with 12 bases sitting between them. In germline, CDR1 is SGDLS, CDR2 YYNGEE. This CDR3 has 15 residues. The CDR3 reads CASSAWGIMNTEAFF. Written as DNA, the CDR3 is TGTGCCAGCAGCGCCTGGGGCATCATGAACACTGAAGCTTTCTTT.

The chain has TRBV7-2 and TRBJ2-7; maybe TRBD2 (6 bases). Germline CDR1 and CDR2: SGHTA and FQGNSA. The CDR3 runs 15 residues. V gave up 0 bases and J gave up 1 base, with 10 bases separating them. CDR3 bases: TGTGCCAGCAGCTTAGCGGCAGGGAGGTCCTACGAGCAGTACTTC. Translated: CASSLAAGRSYEQYF.

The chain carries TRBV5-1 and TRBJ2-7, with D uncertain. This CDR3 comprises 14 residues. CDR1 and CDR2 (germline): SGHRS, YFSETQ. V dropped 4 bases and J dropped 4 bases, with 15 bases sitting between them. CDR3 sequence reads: CASSPFGIGYEQYV. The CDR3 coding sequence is TGCGCCAGCAGCCCGTTCGGAATCGGGTACGAGCAGTACGTC.

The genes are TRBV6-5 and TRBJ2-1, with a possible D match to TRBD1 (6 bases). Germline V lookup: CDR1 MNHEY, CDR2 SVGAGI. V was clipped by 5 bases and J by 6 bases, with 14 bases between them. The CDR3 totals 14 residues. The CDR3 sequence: CASSTGFRVNEQFF. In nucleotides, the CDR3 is TGTGCCAGCAGTACAGGGTTTAGGGTCAATGAGCAGTTCTTC.

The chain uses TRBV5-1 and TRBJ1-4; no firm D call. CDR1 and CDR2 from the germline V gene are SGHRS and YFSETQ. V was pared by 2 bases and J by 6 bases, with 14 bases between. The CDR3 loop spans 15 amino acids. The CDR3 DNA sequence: TGCGCCAGCAGCTTCTCGGGAGGCCGGGATGAAAAACTGTTTTTT. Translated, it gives CASSFSGGRDEKLFF.